This TCR beta chain is drawn from a study of T cells in women clearing cervical HPV infection (dated by TCRdb to 2017 to 2018). Background for the entire study: The cases were roughly 23 women with histologically confirmed HPV16-related CIN3 or worse, and 2 of those women had invasive cancers. Since HLA typing was available for only a few women, HLA type could not be ruled out as a confounder. Cases and controls were matched on age within five years and on year of sample collection. Blood from cases was collected at the visit where the lesion was first found, while blood from controls was collected once the infection could no longer be detected. Median age was about 35 years in cases versus approximately 37 in controls, and baseline characteristics did not differ significantly. Among cases, blood sampling occurred a median of about 150 days after lesion detection, with an interquartile range of about 85 to 210 days. The parent cohort enrolled roughly 9,400 women aged 18 or older in Guanacaste, Costa Rica, in 1993 to 1994 and followed the women for less than nine years. The controls were 25 to 30 women whose single incident HPV16 infection cleared within 12 months with no development of precancer or cancer. Five blinded duplicates per group were added as quality controls, so that approximately 60 samples were obtained: 50 or so participants and 10 replicates. An exploratory proof-of-principle case-control study, nested within the Guanacaste HPV Natural History Study in Costa Rica, was conducted to compare TCR repertoires across cervical HPV16 outcomes.

Every participant had a single incident cervical HPV16 infection, and prevalent HPV16 infections were excluded. Cervical HPV DNA was detected by MY09/MY11 PCR, and genotyping was performed by dot-blot hybridization. Fifteen mL of heparinized blood were centrifuged, and the buffy coat was aliquoted, frozen at -30°C, then stored at -80°C. QIAGEN kits were used to extract genomic DNA from the buffy coat specimens. Trimming accounts for 3 bases at V and 9 bases at J, while the number of junction bases matched to no gene is 11. The germline V gene gives CDR1 as KGHSH and CDR2 as LQKENI. The CDR3 spans 17 residues, from the cysteine through the phenylalanine. The DNA shown is the part of the CDR3 that was read: 42 bases, in frame from base 1. The paper as a whole reports these results and caveats: Random forest classifiers that combined richness and V gene abundances separated cases from controls with an estimated AUC of roughly 0.83. The cross-sectional design could not show whether associations preceded infection or resulted from it; effector/memory subsets and HPV-specific T cells were not isolated. Significantly higher TCR repertoire richness was observed in CIN3+ cases than in controls across sequencing depths, whereas no difference in evenness was found. T-cell numbers per sample were unknown, so richness differences could reflect varying T-cell content rather than repertoire biology. Lower TRBV6-7 relative abundance was observed in cases than in controls (roughly 0.12% versus 0.15%; Bonferroni P = 0.0008).

TCR beta CDR3 regions were amplified by multiplex PCR using the immunoSEQ assay from an average of about 1,200 ng genomic DNA per sample. To correct primer bias, the assay used a complete synthetic TCR repertoire to set an amplification baseline. The amplicons were sequenced using the Illumina platform. From the authors' description of their analysis: Sequences were error-corrected by clustering with frequency ratios and a modified nearest-neighbor algorithm and were then analyzed in the immunoSEQ Analyzer with IMGT gene definitions. At each rarefaction depth, TCR richness and evenness were averaged over 20 rarefaction repeats, and samples with fewer sequences than the depth were excluded. Wilcoxon rank sum tests with FDR correction were used to compare V, D and J gene relative abundances between the groups. An intraclass correlation of around 96% for TCR richness and an average of around 71% across some 70 gene segments were obtained from the blinded duplicates. This immuneACCESS table, as held by TCRdb, lists in-frame sequences with V and J called but not all clones. Of the missing ones, under half trace to an unresolved V gene in checked studies; the others have no known cause. That table supplies the V and J calls and clone size; D and trimming were determined from the DNA. The table held for this sample gives over 20,000 clones. The ten most abundant clones make up roughly 3.5% of the sample.

As concerns this clone: No antigen is known for it. The DNA ends 3 residues before the CDR3 does, and the rest of the CDR3 is filled in from the germline J gene.

The chain joins TRBV18 to TRBJ1-6, with TRBD1 matching 10 junction bases. This receptor was identified in a woman aged 18 to 75 with a cervical HPV16 infection that either progressed to CIN3+ or cleared (not recorded which). Sample: blood buffy coat. The DNA read from the CDR3 is TGTGCCAGCTCACCCGTCCGAGGGACAGGGGATGCTTCACCC. This gives the protein CASSPVRGTGDASP. The complete CDR3 sequence is CASSPVRGTGDASPLHF. The reference TRBV18 and TRBJ1-6 proteins fill in what lies around the CDR3, so the full variable domain reads NAGVMQNPRHLVRRRGQEARLRCSPMKGHSHVYWYRQLPEEGLKFMVYLQKENIIDESGMPKERFSAEFPKEGPSILRIQQVVRGDSAAYFCASSPVRGTGDASPLHFGNGTRLTVT.